One sample yielded the 20 T cell receptor beta chains listed below, sequenced in a study of shared T cell receptors in the human thymus. Only in-frame clones appear in the TCRdb table, and some are missing; sequencing was by immunoSEQ multiplex PCR. The data hold some 700,000 clones, with 70% to 90% observed a single time. A further study also used this sample, focusing on human thymus T cells.

Sequencing input: thymocytes. These receptors came from a girl under three years old with a congenital heart defect.

The CDR3 region has the DNA TGTGCCAGTAGTATGGGACAGGGGGCAGATACGCAGTATTTT. Its protein is CASSMGQGADTQYF. V gene TRBV19 combines with J gene TRBJ2-3, with 11 bases fitting TRBD1. CDR3 length: 14 residues. CDR1 is LNHDA, CDR2 SQIVND, per germline (reference sequence). With V trimmed by 3 bases and J by 4 bases, 0 bases remained unmatched.

V and J are TRBV21-1 and TRBJ1-4; TRBD1 is the table's D call, not checked against the DNA. TRBV21-1 is designated a pseudogene. The CDR3 length is 17 residues. The DNA for the CDR3 is TGTGCCAGCAGCGCCCCAGGGGACAAAGAACTTAATGAAAAACTGTTTTTT. Encoded protein: CASSAPGDKELNEKLFF.

In DNA form, the CDR3 reads TGTGCCAGCAGCGTAACCCCAAACCCACCAAGGCAGGGGGCTTCCTATGGCTACACCTTC. Encoded protein: CASSVTPNPPRQGASYGYTF. This rearrangement joins TRBV9 to TRBJ1-2; 8 nucleotides align to TRBD1. Germline V gene data show CDR1 as SGDLS and CDR2 as YYNGEE. Germline trimming cut 1 base from V and 4 bases from J; bases unmatched to any gene: 21. The CDR3 totals 20 residues.

The chain's CDR3 is CASSIQRTLYGYTF. The CDR3 coding sequence is TGTGCCAGTAGTATCCAGAGGACACTGTATGGCTACACCTTC. This chain uses TRBV19 with TRBJ1-2; D is possibly TRBD1 (5 bases). Looked up from germline, CDR1 is LNHDA and CDR2 is SQIVND (reference sequence). V was trimmed by 3 bases and J by 5 bases, leaving 13 bases between them. This CDR3 region has 14 residues.

The rearrangement joins TRBV27 to TRBJ2-7, with a possible D match to TRBD2 (5 bases). V lost 7 bases, J lost 2 bases, and 15 bases lay in between. This CDR3 region has 14 residues. Germline CDR1 and CDR2: MNHEY and SMNVEV (reference sequence). The CDR3, as DNA: TGTGCCAGCAAGAGGGTCGGGTATGCCTACGAGCAGTACTTC. Amino acid sequence: CASKRVGYAYEQYF.

The chain is built from TRBV7-2 and TRBJ1-1; TRBD1 matches at 10 bases. Trimming at V came to 5 bases and at J to 4 bases, leaving 16 bases not matched to a gene. Germline V lookup: CDR1 SGHTA, CDR2 FQGNSA. This CDR3 has 18 amino acids. The CDR3 spells CASSPTARDRGWGTEAFF. The CDR3 DNA reads TGTGCCAGCAGCCCGACCGCCCGGGACAGGGGCTGGGGCACTGAAGCTTTCTTT. The full variable domain, completed using reference TRBV7-2 and TRBJ1-1, is GAGVSQSPSNKVTEKGKDVELRCDPISGHTALYWYRQSLGQGLEFLIYFQGNSAPDKSGLPSDRFSAERTGGSVSTLTIQRTQQEDSAVYLCASSPTARDRGWGTEAFFGQGTRLTVV.

CDR3 sequence (DNA): TGCAGCGGAGGAAACAGGGGGCACACTGAAGCTTTCTTT. Translated: CSGGNRGHTEAFF. The chain joins TRBV29-1 to TRBJ1-1, with 9 bases matching TRBD1. CDR3 size: 13 residues. Looked up from germline, CDR1 is SQVTM and CDR2 is ANQGSEA. V shed 7 bases and J 3 bases; nucleotides not matched to a gene: 6.

V is TRBV18 and J is TRBJ1-3; tentatively, D is TRBD1 (5 bases). The CDR3 consists of 18 residues. Trimming took off 2 bases at V and 0 bases at J, with 17 bases between the two ends. The V gene's germline CDR1 is KGHSH and CDR2 LQKENI. The chain's CDR3 is CASSPGRGDGFSGNTIYF. CDR3 sequence (DNA): TGTGCCAGCTCACCAGGGAGGGGCGATGGGTTCTCTGGAAACACCATATATTTT.

This clone has just one count. Written as DNA, the CDR3 is TGTGCCAGCAGCCCTACCCTCGGGGGGGTTCCGTCATTCTACAATGAGCAGTTCTTC. It translates to CASSPTLGGVPSFYNEQFF. The rearrangement links TRBV9 to TRBJ2-1, with 8 bases aligning to TRBD2. Germline values: CDR1 SGDLS, CDR2 YYNGEE. CDR3 length: 19 residues. V was clipped by 4 bases and J by 3 bases; unmatched bases: 18.

The rearrangement uses TRBV29-1 and TRBJ2-5, with D maybe TRBD2 (7 bases). CDR1 and CDR2 (germline): SQVTM, ANQGSEA. The CDR3 is 18 residues long. V was pared by 3 bases and J by 5 bases, with 28 bases between. Written as DNA, the CDR3 is TGCAGCGTTGAGGGGGGGCTCGTTTTGGAGGAGCCACGGGAGACCCAGTACTTC. Its protein product is CSVEGGLVLEEPRETQYF.

This chain joins TRBV10-1 and TRBJ1-2; 8 bases align to TRBD1. CDR3 length: 12 amino acids. CDR1 is WNHNN and CDR2 is SYGVQD in the germline V gene (reference sequence). The V and J ends lost 3 bases and 9 bases, in that order; junction bases with no gene match: 3. CDR3 DNA: TGCGCCAGCAGTGATGGACAGGGACGCTACACCTTC. Translation gives CASSDGQGRYTF.

This chain joins TRBV19 and TRBJ2-7, with D perhaps matching TRBD2 (5 bases). CDR3 length: 15 residues. In germline, CDR1 is LNHDA, CDR2 SQIVND (reference sequence). V lost 6 bases to trimming and J lost 0 bases, with 15 bases between them. In nucleotides, the CDR3 is TGTGCCAGTAGCAAGCGAGGGCTGAGCTCCTACGAGCAGTACTTC. The encoded protein is CASSKRGLSSYEQYF.

The V gene is TRBV11-2, the J gene TRBJ1-4; D gene ambiguous. Trimming took off 0 bases at V and 5 bases at J, with 7 bases between the two ends. The CDR3 contains 14 residues. Germline CDR1 SGHAT, CDR2 FQNNGV. The CDR3 bases are TGTGCCAGCAGCTTAGAGACACAGAATGAAAAACTGTTTTTT. This gives the protein CASSLETQNEKLFF.

The chain joins TRBV25-1 to TRBJ2-3, with 9 bases that match TRBD1. The length of the CDR3 is 18 residues. Per the germline V gene, CDR1 is MGHDK and CDR2 is SYGVNS. Germline trimming cut 8 bases from V and 2 bases from J; bases unmatched to any gene: 17. DNA for the CDR3: TGTGCCAGCGCTGGACAGGGGCCCGCGGGACCTAACACAGATACGCAGTATTTT. Translated, it gives CASAGQGPAGPNTDTQYF.

The rearrangement uses TRBV7-2 and TRBJ1-4; D is perhaps TRBD1 (5 bases). Germline CDR1 reads SGHTA; CDR2 reads FQGNSA. The V end lost 5 bases, the J end lost 4 bases, and 11 bases lay between the germline ends. This CDR3 spans 14 amino acids. The CDR3 loop is CASSTDSNNEKLFF. The DNA for the CDR3 is TGTGCCAGCAGCACAGACAGTAATAATGAAAAACTGTTTTTT.

The chain couples TRBV4-3 to TRBJ2-1; D remains ambiguous. CDR3 length equals 11 residues. The ends were cut back, 2 bases at V and 9 bases at J, with 5 bases in the middle. Germline V lookup: CDR1 LGHNA, CDR2 YSLEER. In nucleotides, the CDR3 is TGCGCCAGCAGCCAAAATAGTGAGCAGTTCTTC. Its protein product is CASSQNSEQFF.

The table lists this clone with a count of one. The genes are TRBV27 and TRBJ1-5; 11 bases match TRBD1. Germline CDR1 and CDR2: MNHEY and SMNVEV (reference sequence). Germline trimming cut 6 bases from V and 4 bases from J; bases unmatched to any gene: 5. This CDR3 has 15 amino acids. The DNA for the CDR3 is TGTGCCAGCAGGGGACAGGGGGAATTTAATCAGCCCCAGCATTTT. Its translation is CASRGQGEFNQPQHF.

The chain employs TRBV4-3 and TRBJ1-2; 9 bases are a match to TRBD1. The length of the CDR3 is 16 residues. The V segment lost 2 bases and the J segment 0 bases; nucleotides outside the gene matches: 4. CDR1 and CDR2 (germline): LGHNA, YSLEER. In DNA, the CDR3 is TGCGCCAGCAGCCAATGGAGGGACAGGGCTAACTATGGCTACACCTTC. This codes for CASSQWRDRANYGYTF.

The J gene is TRBJ2-7, the V gene TRBV6-5, with a possible D match to TRBD1 (6 bases). The CDR3 is 13 amino acids. V was cut by 3 bases and J by 8 bases, with 14 bases left in between. Germline V gene data show CDR1 as MNHEY and CDR2 as SVGAGI. The CDR3 sequence is CASSYTADRKQYF. The CDR3 coding sequence is TGTGCCAGCAGTTATACGGCGGACAGAAAGCAGTACTTC.

The rearrangement joins TRBV27 to TRBJ2-7; 7 positions match TRBD1. With V trimmed by 2 bases and J by 3 bases, 16 bases remained unmatched. CDR1 MNHEY and CDR2 SMNVEV come from the germline V gene (reference sequence). The CDR3 is made up of 18 amino acids. In nucleotides, the CDR3 is TGTGCCAGCAGTTTAAAGGACAGGTCCACCCCCACCGGCTACGAGCAGTACTTC. It encodes CASSLKDRSTPTGYEQYF.